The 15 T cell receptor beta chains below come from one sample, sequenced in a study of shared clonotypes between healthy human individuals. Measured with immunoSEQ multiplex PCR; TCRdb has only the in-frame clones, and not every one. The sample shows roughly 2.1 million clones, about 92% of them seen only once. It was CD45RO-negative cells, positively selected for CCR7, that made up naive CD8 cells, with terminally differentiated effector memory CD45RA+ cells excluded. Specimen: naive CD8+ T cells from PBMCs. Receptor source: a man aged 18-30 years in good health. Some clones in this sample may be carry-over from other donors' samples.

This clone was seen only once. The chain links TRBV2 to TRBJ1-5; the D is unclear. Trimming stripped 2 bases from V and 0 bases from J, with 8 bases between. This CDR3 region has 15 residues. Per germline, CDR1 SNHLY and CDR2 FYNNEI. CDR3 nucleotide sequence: TGTGCCAGCAGTGAAAAGCCGTTTAGCAATCAGCCCCAGCATTTT. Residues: CASSEKPFSNQPQHF.

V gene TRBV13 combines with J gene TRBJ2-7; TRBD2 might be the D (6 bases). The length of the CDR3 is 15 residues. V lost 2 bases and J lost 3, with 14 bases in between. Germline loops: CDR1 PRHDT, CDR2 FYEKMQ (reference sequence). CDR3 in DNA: TGTGCCAGCAGCTTATTGGGCGGGGCAAACTACGAGCAGTACTTC. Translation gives CASSLLGGANYEQYF. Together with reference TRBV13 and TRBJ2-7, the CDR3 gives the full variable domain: AAGVIQSPRHLIKEKRETATLKCYPIPRHDTVYWYQQGPGQDPQFLISFYEKMQSDKGSIPDRFSAQQFSDYHSELNMSSLELGDSALYFCASSLLGGANYEQYFGPGTRLTVT.

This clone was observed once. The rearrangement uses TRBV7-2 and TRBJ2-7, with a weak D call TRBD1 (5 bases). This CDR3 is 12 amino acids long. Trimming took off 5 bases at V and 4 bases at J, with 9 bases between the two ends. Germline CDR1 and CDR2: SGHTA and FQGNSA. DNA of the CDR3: TGTGCCAGCAGCATAGGGGTTTACGAGCAGTACTTC. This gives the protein CASSIGVYEQYF.

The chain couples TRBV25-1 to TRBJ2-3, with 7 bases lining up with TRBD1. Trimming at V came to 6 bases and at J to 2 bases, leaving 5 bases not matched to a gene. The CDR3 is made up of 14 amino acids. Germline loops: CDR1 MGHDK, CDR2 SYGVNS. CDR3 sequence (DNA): TGTGCCAGCAGCCGGGACAGAGCCACAGATACGCAGTATTTT. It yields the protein CASSRDRATDTQYF.

CDR3 loop: CASSQDGLVDTQYF. The CDR3 DNA follows: TGTGCCAGCAGCCAAGATGGGCTAGTAGATACGCAGTATTTT. The chain is built from TRBV14 and TRBJ2-3, with no clear D. Trimming took off 0 bases at V and 5 bases at J, with 9 bases between the two ends. This CDR3 has 14 residues. Germline assignment: CDR1 SGHDN and CDR2 FVKESK. Full variable domain (missing parts from reference TRBV14 and TRBJ2-3): EAGVTQFPSHSVIEKGQTVTLRCDPISGHDNLYWYRRVMGKEIKFLLHFVKESKQDESGMPNNRFLAERTGGTYSTLKVQPAELEDSGVYFCASSQDGLVDTQYFGPGTRLTVL.

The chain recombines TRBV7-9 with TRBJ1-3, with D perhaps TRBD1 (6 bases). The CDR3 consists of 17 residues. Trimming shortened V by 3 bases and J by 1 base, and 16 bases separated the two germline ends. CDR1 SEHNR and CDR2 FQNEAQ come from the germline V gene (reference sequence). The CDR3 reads CASSLALGGASGNTIYF. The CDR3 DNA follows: TGTGCCAGCAGCTTGGCGCTCGGGGGGGCATCTGGAAACACCATATATTTT.

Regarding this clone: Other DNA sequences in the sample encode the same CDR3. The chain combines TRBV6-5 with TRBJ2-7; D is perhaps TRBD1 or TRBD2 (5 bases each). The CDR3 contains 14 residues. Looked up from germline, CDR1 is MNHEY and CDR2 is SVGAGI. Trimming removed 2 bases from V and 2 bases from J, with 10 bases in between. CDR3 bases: TGTGCCAGCAGTTACGGGACGGCCCCCTACGAGCAGTACTTC. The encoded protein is CASSYGTAPYEQYF.

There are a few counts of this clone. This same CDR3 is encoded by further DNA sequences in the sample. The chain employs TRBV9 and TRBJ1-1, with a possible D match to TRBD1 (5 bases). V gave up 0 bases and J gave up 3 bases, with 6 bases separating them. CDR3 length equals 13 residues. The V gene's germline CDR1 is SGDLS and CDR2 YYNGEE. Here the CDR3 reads CASSVEGDTEAFF. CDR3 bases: TGTGCCAGCAGCGTAGAAGGGGACACTGAAGCTTTCTTT. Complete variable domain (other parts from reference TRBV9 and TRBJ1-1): DSGVTQTPKHLITATGQRVTLRCSPRSGDLSVYWYQQSLDQGLQFLIQYYNGEERAKGNILERFSAQQFPDLHSELNLSSLELGDSALYFCASSVEGDTEAFFGQGTRLTVV.

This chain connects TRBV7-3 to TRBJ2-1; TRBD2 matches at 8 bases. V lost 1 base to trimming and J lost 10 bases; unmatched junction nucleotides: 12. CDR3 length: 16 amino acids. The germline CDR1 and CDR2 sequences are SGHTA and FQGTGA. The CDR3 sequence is CASSLSGTRGSREQFF. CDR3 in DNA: TGTGCCAGCAGCTTAAGCGGGACTAGGGGGTCGAGGGAGCAGTTCTTC. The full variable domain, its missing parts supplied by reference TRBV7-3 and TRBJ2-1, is GAGVSQTPSNKVTEKGKYVELRCDPISGHTALYWYRQSLGQGPEFLIYFQGTGAADDSGLPNDRFFAVRPEGSVSTLKIQRTERGDSAVYLCASSLSGTRGSREQFFGPGTRLTVL.

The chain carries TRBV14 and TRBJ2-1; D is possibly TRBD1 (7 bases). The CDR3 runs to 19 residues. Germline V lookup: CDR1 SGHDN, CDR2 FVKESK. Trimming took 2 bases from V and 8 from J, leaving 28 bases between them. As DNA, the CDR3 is TGTGCCAGCAGCCAAATTGTCGGGGGACAGCCTTACTTTGGGGATGAGCAGTTCTTC. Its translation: CASSQIVGGQPYFGDEQFF. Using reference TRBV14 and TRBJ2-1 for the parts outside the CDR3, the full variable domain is EAGVTQFPSHSVIEKGQTVTLRCDPISGHDNLYWYRRVMGKEIKFLLHFVKESKQDESGMPNNRFLAERTGGTYSTLKVQPAELEDSGVYFCASSQIVGGQPYFGDEQFFGPGTRLTVL.

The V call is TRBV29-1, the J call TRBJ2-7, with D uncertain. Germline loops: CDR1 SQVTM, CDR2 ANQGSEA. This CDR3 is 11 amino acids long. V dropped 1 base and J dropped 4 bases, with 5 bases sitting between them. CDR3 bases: TGCAGCGTTGAAGTTCGATACGAGCAGTACTTC. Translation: CSVEVRYEQYF.

The CDR3 nucleotides are TGTGCCAGCAGTCCGCCGTGGGCTCTAGCCAAAAACATTCAGTACTTC. Its translation: CASSPPWALAKNIQYF. The rearrangement joins TRBV28 to TRBJ2-4, with D unclear. Per germline, CDR1 MDHEN and CDR2 SYDVKM. The V end lost 5 bases, the J end lost 0 bases, and 14 bases lay between the germline ends. This CDR3 region has 16 residues. Complete variable domain (other parts from reference TRBV28 and TRBJ2-4): DVKVTQSSRYLVKRTGEKVFLECVQDMDHENMFWYRQDPGLGLRLIYFSYDVKMKEKGDIPEGYSVSREKKERFSLILESASTNQTSMYLCASSPPWALAKNIQYFGAGTRLSVL.

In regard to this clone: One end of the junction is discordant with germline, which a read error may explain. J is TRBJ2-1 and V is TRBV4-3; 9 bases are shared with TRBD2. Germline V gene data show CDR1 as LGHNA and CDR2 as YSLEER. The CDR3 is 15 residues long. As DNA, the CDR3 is TGCGCCAGCAGCCAAGAATGGTCTAGCGGGATAGATCAAGTCTTC. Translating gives CASSQEWSSGIDQVF.

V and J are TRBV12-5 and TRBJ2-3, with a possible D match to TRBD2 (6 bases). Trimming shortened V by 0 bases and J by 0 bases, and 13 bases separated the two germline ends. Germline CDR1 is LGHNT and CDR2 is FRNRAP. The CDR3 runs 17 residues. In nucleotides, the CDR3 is TGTGCTAGTGGTTTGGTACTTCGGGGGACTAGCACAGATACGCAGTATTTT. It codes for CASGLVLRGTSTDTQYF.

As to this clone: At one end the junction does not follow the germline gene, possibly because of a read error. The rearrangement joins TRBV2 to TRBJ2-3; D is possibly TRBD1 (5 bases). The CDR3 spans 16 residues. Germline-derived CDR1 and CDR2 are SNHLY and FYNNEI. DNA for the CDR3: TGTGCCAGCAGGGAAGGGGTAGGCAGTCAGGTAGATACGCAGTATTTT. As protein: CASREGVGSQVDTQYF.